This TCR beta chain was profiled in a study of control samples from healthy donors and cancer patients. TCRdb's table, derived via immunoSEQ multiplex PCR, lists solely in-frame clones and lacks some. This table holds fewer than 200,000 clones, about 90% found once. Germline loops: CDR1 GTSNPN, CDR2 SVGIG (reference sequence). Trimming pared 7 bases from V and 2 bases from J, leaving 8 bases between. The CDR3 has 11 amino acids. This receptor was obtained from a woman aged 45-60 years in good health. Sequenced material: blood. The chain combines TRBV30 with TRBJ1-2, with TRBD1 as a possible D gene (5 bases). CDR3 sequence (DNA): TGTGCCTTACAGGAGAACTATGGCTACACCTTC. As protein: CALQENYGYTF.